Listed below are T cell receptor beta chains from one sample, sequenced in a study of patients and donors after allogeneic stem cell transplantation. TCRdb used MiXCR to reprocess the RT-PCR reads, holding one entry per CDR3 protein. The sample lists approximately 210,000 distinct CDR3 sequences, 35% to 50% seen once, with approximately 32% in the top ten. Material for sequencing was blood, either unsorted or a sorted T cell fraction (not recorded which). These receptors were taken from a human donor who was either an allogeneic HSCT recipient or a stem cell or donor lymphocyte infusion donor (not recorded which). It is not recorded whose cells these are; they may come from a transplant donor. CDR3s include the opening cysteine and the closing phenylalanine or tryptophan. D genes are given only for firm matches. Some rows have no size entry. The others give once, few or many, or a class for an expanded clone.

size	J	V	D	DNA	CDR3
-	TRBJ2-3	TRBV28	TRBD2	TGTGCCAGCAGTGGCGGACTAGCAGATACGCAGTATTTT	CASSGGLADTQYF
few	TRBJ2-7	TRBV12-3/TRBV12-4	-	TGTGCCAGCTCGGTGACTATCTCCTACGAGCAGTACTTC	CASSVTISYEQYF
few	TRBJ2-7	TRBV6-5	TRBD1	TGTGCCAGCAGCCCGAACAGGGGCCCTACCTACGAGCAGTACTTC	CASSPNRGPTYEQYF
-	TRBJ2-3	TRBV7-2	-	TGTGCCAGCAGCTACCGAGACAGTACAGATACGCAGTATTTT	CASSYRDSTDTQYF
-	TRBJ1-3	TRBV5-6	-	TGTGCCAGCAGCTTTAGGGGGGCGTCTGGAAACACCATATATTTT	CASSFRGASGNTIYF
-	TRBJ1-2	TRBV28	-	TGTGCCAGCAGTCCCCGCCAGGGATCATATGGCTACACCTTC	CASSPRQGSYGYTF
-	TRBJ2-3	TRBV7-9	-	TGTGCCAGCAGCTTACTTAGTCACCCCACAGATACGCAGTATTTT	CASSLLSHPTDTQYF
-	TRBJ2-2	TRBV28	-	TGTGCCAGCAGTCTGGACAAGGGTAGGGACGGGGAGCTGTTTTTT	CASSLDKGRDGELFF
few	TRBJ1-1	TRBV12-3/TRBV12-4	-	TGTGCCAGCAGTTTACGACACCGATCGTTCTTT	CASSLRHRSFF
-	TRBJ1-5	TRBV20-1	TRBD1	TGCAGTCCAAGGGACAGGTGGAATCAGCCCCAGCATTTT	CSPRDRWNQPQHF
few	TRBJ1-5	TRBV7-6	TRBD1	TGTGCCAGCAGCAATACAGGGGTGGAACAGCCCCAGCATTTT	CASSNTGVEQPQHF
-	TRBJ2-1	TRBV6-2/TRBV6-3	TRBD2	TGTGCCAGCATTGAACTGACTAGCGGGATAAGCGAGCAGTTCTTC	CASIELTSGISEQFF
-	TRBJ1-2	TRBV12-3/TRBV12-4	TRBD1	TGTGCCAGCAGTTTAGGCGGGACAGGATATGGCTACACCTTC	CASSLGGTGYGYTF
few	TRBJ1-2	TRBV24-1	-	TGTGCCACCAGTGATGTCAGAACAGTATACTCCGATGGCTACACCTTC	CATSDVRTVYSDGYTF
-	TRBJ1-4	TRBV14	-	TGTGCCAGCAGCCAAGAGAGGGTTTCGGAAAAACTGTTTTTT	CASSQERVSEKLFF
-	TRBJ2-5	TRBV27	-	TGTGCCAGCAGTTTCGGAGGGACCCAGTACTTC	CASSFGGTQYF
once	TRBJ1-1	TRBV24-1	-	TGTGCCACCAGTGGATCGTCAGGACAGAACACTGAAGCTTTCTTT	CATSGSSGQNTEAFF
few	TRBJ1-3	TRBV6-6	-	TGTGCCACCACTCATTGGGCCTCTGGAAACACCATATATTTT	CATTHWASGNTIYF
few	TRBJ1-2	TRBV12-3/TRBV12-4	-	TGTGCCAGCAGTTTTTGGCAGGGAGAGGGCGGCTACACCTTC	CASSFWQGEGGYTF
-	TRBJ1-2	TRBV12-3/TRBV12-4	-	TGTGCCAGCAGTATCCGGGCTCTCACCTTC	CASSIRALTF
-	TRBJ1-5	TRBV7-8	TRBD1	TGTGCCAGCAGCCAGAGGACAGGGGGATTAAATCAGCCCCAGCATTTT	CASSQRTGGLNQPQHF
few	TRBJ1-1	TRBV12-3/TRBV12-4	TRBD1	TGTGCCAGCAGTCCGCGAGGGGACAGGGTATTCACTGAAGCTTTCTTT	CASSPRGDRVFTEAFF
-	TRBJ2-3	TRBV4-3	-	TGCGCCAGCAGCCAAGATGACGACGGCACAGATACGCAGTATTTT	CASSQDDDGTDTQYF
few	TRBJ1-5	TRBV28	-	TGTGCCAGCAGTCCAACCAGGAGGGTTGGCAATCAGCCCCAGCATTTT	CASSPTRRVGNQPQHF
-	TRBJ2-7	TRBV4-3	-	TGCGCCAGCAGCCAAGTTCCCACCGAGCAGTACTTC	CASSQVPTEQYF
-	TRBJ2-3	TRBV5-1	-	TGCGCCAGCAGCTTGACGGGCGCTCGGGGCTCGGGAGATACGCAGTATTTT	CASSLTGARGSGDTQYF